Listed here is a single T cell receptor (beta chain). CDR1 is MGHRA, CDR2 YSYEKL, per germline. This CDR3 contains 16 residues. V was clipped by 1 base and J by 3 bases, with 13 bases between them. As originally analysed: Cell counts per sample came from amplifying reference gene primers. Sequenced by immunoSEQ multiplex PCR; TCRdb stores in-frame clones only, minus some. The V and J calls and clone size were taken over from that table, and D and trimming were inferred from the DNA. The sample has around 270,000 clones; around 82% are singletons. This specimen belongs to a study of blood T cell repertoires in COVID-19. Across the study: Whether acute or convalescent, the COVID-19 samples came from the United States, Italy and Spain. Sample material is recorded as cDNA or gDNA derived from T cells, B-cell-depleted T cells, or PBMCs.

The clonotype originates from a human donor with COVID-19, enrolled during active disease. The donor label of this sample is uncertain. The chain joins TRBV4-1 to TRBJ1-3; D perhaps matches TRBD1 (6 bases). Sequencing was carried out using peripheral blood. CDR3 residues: CASSQGRGGLGNTIYF. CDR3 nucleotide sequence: TGCGCCAGCAGCCAAGGAAGGGGGGGTCTTGGAAACACCATATATTTT.